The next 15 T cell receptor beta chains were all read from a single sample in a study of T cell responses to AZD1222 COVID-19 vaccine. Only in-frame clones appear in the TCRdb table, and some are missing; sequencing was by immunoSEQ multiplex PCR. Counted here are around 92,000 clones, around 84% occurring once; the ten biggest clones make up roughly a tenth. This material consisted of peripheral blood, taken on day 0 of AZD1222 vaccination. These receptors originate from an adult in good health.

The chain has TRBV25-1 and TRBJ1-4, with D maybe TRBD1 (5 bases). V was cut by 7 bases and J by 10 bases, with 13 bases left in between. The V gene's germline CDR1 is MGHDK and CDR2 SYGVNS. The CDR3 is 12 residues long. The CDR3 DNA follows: TGTGCCAGCACCCAGGGAGGAGGAAAACTGTTTTTT. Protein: CASTQGGGKLFF.

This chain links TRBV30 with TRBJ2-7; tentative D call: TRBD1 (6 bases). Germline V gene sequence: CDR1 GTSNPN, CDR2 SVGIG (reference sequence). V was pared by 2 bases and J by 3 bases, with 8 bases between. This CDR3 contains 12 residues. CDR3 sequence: CAWSLQGYEQYF. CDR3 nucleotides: TGTGCCTGGAGTCTACAGGGCTACGAGCAGTACTTC.

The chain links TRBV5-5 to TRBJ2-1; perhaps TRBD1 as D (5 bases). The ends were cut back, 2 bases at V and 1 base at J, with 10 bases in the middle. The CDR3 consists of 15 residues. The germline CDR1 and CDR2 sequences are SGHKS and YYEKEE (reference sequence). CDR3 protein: CASSFAGKSYNEQFF. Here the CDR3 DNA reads TGTGCCAGCAGCTTTGCAGGGAAATCCTACAATGAGCAGTTCTTC.

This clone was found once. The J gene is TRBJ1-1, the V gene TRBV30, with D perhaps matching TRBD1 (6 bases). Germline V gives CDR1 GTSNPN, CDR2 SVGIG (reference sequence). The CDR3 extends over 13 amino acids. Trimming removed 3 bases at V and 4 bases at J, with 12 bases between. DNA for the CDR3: TGTGCCTGGAGCACAGGGTCTCTCACTGAAGCTTTCTTT. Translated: CAWSTGSLTEAFF.

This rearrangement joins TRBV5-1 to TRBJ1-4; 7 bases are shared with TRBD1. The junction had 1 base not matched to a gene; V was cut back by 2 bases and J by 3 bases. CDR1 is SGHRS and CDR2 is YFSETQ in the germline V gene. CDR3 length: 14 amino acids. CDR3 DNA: TGCGCCAGCAGCTTCCAGGGGGCTAATGAAAAACTGTTTTTT. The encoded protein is CASSFQGANEKLFF.

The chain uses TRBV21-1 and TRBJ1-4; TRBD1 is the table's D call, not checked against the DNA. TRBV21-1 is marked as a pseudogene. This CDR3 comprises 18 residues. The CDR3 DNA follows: TGTGCCAGCACCAAAGGGCCGGGACAGGGCGGTGTAGGAGAAAAACTGTTTTTT. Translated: CASTKGPGQGGVGEKLFF.

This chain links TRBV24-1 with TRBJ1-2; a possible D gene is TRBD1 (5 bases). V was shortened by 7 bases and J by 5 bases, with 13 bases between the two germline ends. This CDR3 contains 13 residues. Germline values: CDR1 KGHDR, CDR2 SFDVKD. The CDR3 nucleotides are TGTGCCACCAGGCCCAGGGTGGGGTATGGCTACACCTTC. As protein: CATRPRVGYGYTF.

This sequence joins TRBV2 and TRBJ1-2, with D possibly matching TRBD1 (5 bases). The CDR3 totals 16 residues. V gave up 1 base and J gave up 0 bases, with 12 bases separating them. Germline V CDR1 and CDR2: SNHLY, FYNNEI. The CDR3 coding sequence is TGTGCCAGCAGTGAAGACAGGCCCGCTTCTAACTATGGCTACACCTTC. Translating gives CASSEDRPASNYGYTF.

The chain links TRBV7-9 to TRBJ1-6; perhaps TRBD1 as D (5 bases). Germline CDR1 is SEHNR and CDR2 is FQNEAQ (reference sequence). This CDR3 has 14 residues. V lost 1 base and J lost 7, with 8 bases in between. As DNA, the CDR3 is TGTGCCAGCAGCTTAGAGGGACTAAATTCACCCCTCCACTTT. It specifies CASSLEGLNSPLHF. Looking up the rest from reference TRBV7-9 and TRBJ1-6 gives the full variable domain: DTGVSQNPRHKITKRGQNVTFRCDPISEHNRLYWYRQTLGQGPEFLTYFQNEAQLEKSRLLSDRFSAERPKGSFSTLEIQRTEQGDSAMYLCASSLEGLNSPLHFGNGTRLTVT.

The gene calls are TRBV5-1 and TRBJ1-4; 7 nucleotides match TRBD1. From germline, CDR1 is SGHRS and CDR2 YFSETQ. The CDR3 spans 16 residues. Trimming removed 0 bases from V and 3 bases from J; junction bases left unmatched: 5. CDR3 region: CASSLEGALSNEKLFF. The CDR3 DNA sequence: TGCGCCAGCAGCTTGGAGGGGGCCCTATCTAATGAAAAACTGTTTTTT. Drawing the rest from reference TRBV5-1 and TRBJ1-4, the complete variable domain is KAGVTQTPRYLIKTRGQQVTLSCSPISGHRSVSWYQQTPGQGLQFLFEYFSETQRNKGNFPGRFSGRQFSNSRSEMNVSTLELGDSALYLCASSLEGALSNEKLFFGSGTQLSVL.

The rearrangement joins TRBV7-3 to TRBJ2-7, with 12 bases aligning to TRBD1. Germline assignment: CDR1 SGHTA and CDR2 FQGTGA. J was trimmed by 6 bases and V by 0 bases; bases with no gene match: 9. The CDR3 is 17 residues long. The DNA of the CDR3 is TGTGCCAGCAGCTTAACTCCCCCCGGGACAGGGGGCGCCGAGCAGTACTTC. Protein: CASSLTPPGTGGAEQYF.

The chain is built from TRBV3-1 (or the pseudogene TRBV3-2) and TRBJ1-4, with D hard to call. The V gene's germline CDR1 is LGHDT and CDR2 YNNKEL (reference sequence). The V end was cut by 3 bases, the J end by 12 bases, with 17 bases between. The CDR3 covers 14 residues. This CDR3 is CASSHAARTGELFF. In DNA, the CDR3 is TGTGCCAGCAGCCATGCCGCCAGGACCGGAGAACTGTTTTTT.

The CDR3 DNA reads TGCGCCAGCAGCCAAGATCGGAGCGGGAGGGTCGGCACCGGGGAGCTGTTTTTT. It codes for CASSQDRSGRVGTGELFF. The V call is TRBV4-1, the J call TRBJ2-2, with TRBD2 identical over 10 bases. Looked up from germline, CDR1 is MGHRA and CDR2 is YSYEKL. The CDR3 length is 18 residues. J lost 4 bases, V lost 0 bases, and 8 bases had no gene match.

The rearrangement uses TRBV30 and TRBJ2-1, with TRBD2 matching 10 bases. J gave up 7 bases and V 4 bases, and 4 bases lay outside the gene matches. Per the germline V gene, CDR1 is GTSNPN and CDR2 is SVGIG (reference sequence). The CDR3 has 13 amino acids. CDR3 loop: CAWMGLALNEQFF. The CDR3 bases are TGTGCCTGGATGGGACTAGCGTTGAATGAGCAGTTCTTC.

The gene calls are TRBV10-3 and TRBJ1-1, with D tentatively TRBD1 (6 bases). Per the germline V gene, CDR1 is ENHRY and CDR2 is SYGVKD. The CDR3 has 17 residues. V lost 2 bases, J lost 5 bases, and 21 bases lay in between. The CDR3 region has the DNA TGTGCCATCAGTGAGACGGGCCCCAGGGGCGGGAGGACTGAAGCTTTCTTT. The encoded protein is CAISETGPRGGRTEAFF.